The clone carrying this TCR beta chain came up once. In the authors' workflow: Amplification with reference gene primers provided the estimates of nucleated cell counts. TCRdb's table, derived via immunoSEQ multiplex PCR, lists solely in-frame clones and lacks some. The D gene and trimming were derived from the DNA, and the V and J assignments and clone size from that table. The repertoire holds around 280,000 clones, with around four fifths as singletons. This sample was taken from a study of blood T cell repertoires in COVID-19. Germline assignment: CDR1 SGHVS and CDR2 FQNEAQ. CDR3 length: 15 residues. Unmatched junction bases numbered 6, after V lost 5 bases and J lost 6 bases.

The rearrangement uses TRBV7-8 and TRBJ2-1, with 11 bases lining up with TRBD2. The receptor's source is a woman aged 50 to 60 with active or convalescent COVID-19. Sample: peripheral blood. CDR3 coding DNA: TGTGCCAGCAGCGTGACTAGCGGGACTTTCAATGAGCAGTTCTTC. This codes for CASSVTSGTFNEQFF. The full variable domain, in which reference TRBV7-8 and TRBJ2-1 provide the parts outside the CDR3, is GAGVSQSPRYKVAKRGQDVALRCDPISGHVSLFWYQQALGQGPEFLTYFQNEAQLDKSGLPSDRFFAERPEGSVSTLKIQRTQQEDSAVYLCASSVTSGTFNEQFFGPGTRLTVL.